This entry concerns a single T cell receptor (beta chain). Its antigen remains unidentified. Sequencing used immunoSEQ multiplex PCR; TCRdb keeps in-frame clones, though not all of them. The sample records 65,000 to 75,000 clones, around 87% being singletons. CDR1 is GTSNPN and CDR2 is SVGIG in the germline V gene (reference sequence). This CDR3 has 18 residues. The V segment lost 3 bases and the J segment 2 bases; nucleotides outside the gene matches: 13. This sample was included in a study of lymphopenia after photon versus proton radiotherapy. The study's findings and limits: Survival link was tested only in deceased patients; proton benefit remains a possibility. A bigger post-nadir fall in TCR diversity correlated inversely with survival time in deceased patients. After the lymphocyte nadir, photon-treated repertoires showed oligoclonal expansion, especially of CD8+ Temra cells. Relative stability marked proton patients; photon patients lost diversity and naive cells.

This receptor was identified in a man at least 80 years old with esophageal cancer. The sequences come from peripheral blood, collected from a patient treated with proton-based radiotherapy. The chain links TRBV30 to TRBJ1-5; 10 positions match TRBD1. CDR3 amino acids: CAWRPGTGDRIGNQPQHF. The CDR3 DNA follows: TGTGCCTGGAGGCCCGGGACAGGGGATCGGATCGGCAATCAGCCCCAGCATTTT. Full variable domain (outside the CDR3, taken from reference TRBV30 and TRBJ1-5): SQTIHQWPATLVQPVGSPLSLECTVEGTSNPNLYWYRQAAGRGLQLLFYSVGIGQISSEVPQNLSASRPQDRQFILSSKKLLLSDSGFYLCAWRPGTGDRIGNQPQHFGDGTRLSIL.